Below, 9 T cell receptor beta chains from the same sample are listed, as sequenced in a study of T-cell memory formation after mild COVID-19. MiXCR, run by TCRdb on the 5' RACE reads, gives a single entry per CDR3 protein. Among fewer than 350,000 distinct CDR3 sequences listed, roughly 15% were seen once. What was sequenced was PBMCs or a T cell subset sorted from them (not recorded which). These receptors were taken from a man between 18 and 29 years old who had mild COVID-19 (a few samples of this study predate the infection). Cell type and time point are not known.

The chain has TRBV5-1 and TRBJ2-3; unclear D gene. CDR1 is SGHRS, CDR2 YFSETQ, per germline. V was shortened by 6 bases and J by 6 bases, with 20 bases between the two germline ends. This CDR3 comprises 15 residues. The CDR3 DNA reads as TGCGCCAGCAAGTCCCTCCCGGGCTCCTCCGATACGCAGTATTTT. Its protein is CASKSLPGSSDTQYF.

The chain links TRBV5-4 to TRBJ1-4; a weak D match, TRBD1 (5 bases). Between the trimmed V and J ends, which lost 6 bases and 14 bases, there was a span of 20 bases. CDR3 size: 13 residues. Germline loops: CDR1 SGHNT, CDR2 YYREEE (reference sequence). The CDR3 region has the DNA TGTGCCAGCACCCTCAGGGACTCAGCAGAGCTGTTTTTT. Translated: CASTLRDSAELFF.

The sample holds a few counts of this clonotype. CDR3 sequence: CASSWRDTSTDTQYF. Here the CDR3 DNA reads TGTGCCAGCAGTTGGAGGGACACTAGCACAGATACGCAGTATTTT. V and J are TRBV27 and TRBJ2-3; D is possibly TRBD1 or TRBD2 (6 bases each). The CDR3 is 15 amino acids. Trimming cost V 4 bases and J 0 bases, with 11 bases left between them. CDR1 MNHEY and CDR2 SMNVEV come from the germline V gene (reference sequence).

This clonotype was seen many times. V usage is TRBV20-1 and J usage is TRBJ2-7; D possibly uses TRBD1 or TRBD2 (5 bases each). Germline CDR1 DFQATT, CDR2 SNEGSKA (reference sequence). Trimming took 4 bases from V and 0 from J, leaving 19 bases between them. The CDR3 loop spans 16 amino acids. In DNA, the CDR3 is TGCAGTGCTATCGGGGCCCCCTCCGGGACCTCCTACGAGCAGTACGTC. Amino acid sequence: CSAIGAPSGTSYEQYV.

The gene calls are TRBV4-2 and TRBJ1-2; 7 positions agree with TRBD1. There are 15 residues in the CDR3. J gave up 2 bases and V 3 bases, and 6 bases lay outside the gene matches. Germline loops: CDR1 LGHNA, CDR2 YNFKEQ. CDR3 region: CASSHDRDPNYGYTF. DNA of the CDR3: TGTGCCAGCAGCCACGACAGGGATCCCAACTATGGCTACACCTTC.

A few counts support this clonotype. The CDR3 nucleotides read TGCAGCGTTGGGACTCCCTCCTACGAGCAGTACTTC. Protein product: CSVGTPSYEQYF. V and J are TRBV29-1 and TRBJ2-7, with a possible D match to TRBD2 (5 bases). The CDR3 covers 12 residues. With 4 bases removed from V and 0 bases from J, the gap between germline ends came to 7 bases. Germline CDR1 reads SQVTM; CDR2 reads ANQGSEA.

This clonotype was picked up many times. A junction boundary mismatches the germline segment, possibly from a read error. The rearrangement joins TRBV5-1 to TRBJ2-5; D is ambiguous. This CDR3 contains 11 residues. The germline V gene encodes CDR1 SGHRS and CDR2 YFSETQ. This CDR3 is CASSFEETQYF. Here the CDR3 DNA reads TGTGCCAGCAGCTTTGAAGAGACCCAGTACTTC.

The V and J genes are TRBV5-1 and TRBJ1-1, with 7 bases identical to TRBD1. The CDR3 runs 15 residues. The V segment lost 2 bases and the J segment 3 bases; nucleotides outside the gene matches: 7. Germline V gene sequence: CDR1 SGHRS, CDR2 YFSETQ. CDR3 coding DNA: TGCGCCAGCAGCTTTTCAGGGGGTACGTACACTGAAGCTTTCTTT. This sequence encodes CASSFSGGTYTEAFF.

The genes are TRBV2 and TRBJ2-7; 9 bases are shared with TRBD1. Per the germline V gene, CDR1 is SNHLY and CDR2 is FYNNEI. This CDR3 spans 13 amino acids. Germline trimming cut 11 bases from V and 4 bases from J; bases unmatched to any gene: 9. CDR3 residues: CAGSGQGQYEQYF. The CDR3 region has the DNA TGTGCCGGATCGGGACAGGGACAATACGAGCAGTACTTC. Complete variable domain (other parts from reference TRBV2 and TRBJ2-7): EPEVTQTPSHQVTQMGQEVILRCVPISNHLYFYWYRQILGQKVEFLVSFYNNEISEKSEIFDDQFSVERPDGSNFTLKIRSTKLEDSAMYFCAGSGQGQYEQYFGPGTRLTVT.